Only a few counts were recorded for the clone carrying this T cell receptor (beta chain). Its cognate antigen is unknown. In TCRdb, the RT-PCR reads were re-called with MiXCR into one record per CDR3 protein. The sample has roughly 650,000 distinct CDR3 sequences; approximately 14% are singletons. This CDR3 is built from 17 residues. Germline-derived CDR1 and CDR2 are SGHDN and FVKESK. The trim removed 5 bases at V and 3 bases at J, leaving 9 bases unmatched. These data are taken from a study of response to subunit inactivated influenza vaccine. Overall study results and limits: Few new T cells, the authors suggested, are recruited by each seasonal influenza vaccination.

The source of this sequence is a man aged 45 to 65 who received an inactivated influenza vaccine. V is TRBV14 and J is TRBJ2-3, with TRBD2 identical over 12 bases. Source: PBMCs from blood, taken approximately 13 days after vaccination. CDR3 protein: CASSGLAGSAYTDTQYF. The CDR3 nucleotides read TGTGCCAGCAGCGGACTAGCGGGGAGCGCATATACAGATACGCAGTATTTT.